The sample holds one count of the clone carrying this T cell receptor beta chain. Its antigen is unknown. This sample stems from a study of blood T cell dynamics during melanoma immunotherapy. Study-wide background: Metastatic melanoma patients received first-line pembrolizumab or nivolumab plus ipilimumab.

The repertoire was sequenced with immunoSEQ multiplex PCR; TCRdb's copy has only in-frame clones and lacks some. The repertoire consists of over 10,000 clones, with about 93% occurring once and the leading ten covering roughly 0.19%. Study-wide results and caveats: Whether repertoire-driving clones were melanoma-specific could not be determined. Immune-effector CD8+ cells best matched cell-free DNA CDR3 sequences and were most clonal.

Noted time point: week 3, after first cycle of checkpoint inhibitor. Patients had no prior systemic cancer treatment, immunosuppressants or other active cancers. Germline loops: CDR1 MDHEN, CDR2 SYDVKM. The CDR3 consists of 12 residues. The germline V and J ends were trimmed by 7 bases and 7 bases, with 13 bases remaining between them. The specimen comprised effector memory CD8+ T cells from blood, sampled from a patient treated with checkpoint blockade. The chain is built from TRBV28 and TRBJ1-1, with D hard to call. The sequence was obtained from a human donor with melanoma. CDR3 DNA sequence: TGTGCCAGCACCACACTACCCAGTGAAGCTTTCTTT. As protein: CASTTLPSEAFF.